One and the same sample provided the 15 T cell receptor beta chains below, sequenced in a study of T cells in Graves' hyperthyroidism and ophthalmopathy. Amplified regions were TCR beta CDR3 sequences from RNA transcripts. Initially, a first-round RT-PCR of the TCR CDR3 employed the HTBI primer set. TCRdb reprocessed the multiplex PCR reads via MiXCR and lists one record per CDR3 protein. Here the sample spans around 340,000 distinct CDR3 sequences, over 15% being singletons. Material for sequencing was blood. The receptors were sampled from a middle-aged woman with Graves' ophthalmopathy.

The genes are TRBV6-1 and TRBJ2-3; no clear D gene. The V and J ends lost 4 bases and 4 bases respectively, with 12 bases between them. Germline CDR1 and CDR2: MNHNS and SASEGT. The CDR3 is made up of 14 amino acids. The CDR3 spells CASSGSTTADTQYF. CDR3 in DNA: TGTGCCAGCAGTGGATCCACTACGGCAGATACGCAGTATTTT.

This clonotype appeared many times. The chain links TRBV7-2 to TRBJ2-7; D ambiguous. V shed 2 bases and J shed 2 bases, with 10 bases lying between them. The CDR3 covers 14 residues. Germline V gives CDR1 SGHTA, CDR2 FQGNSA. This CDR3 reads CASSLRPETYEQYF. CDR3 sequence (DNA): TGTGCCAGCAGCTTAAGGCCCGAGACCTACGAGCAGTACTTC.

In its sample, this clonotype was seen many times. V is TRBV30 and J is TRBJ1-1; no clear D gene. Germline CDR1 GTSNPN, CDR2 SVGIG (reference sequence). CDR3 length: 11 residues. V was trimmed by 3 bases and J by 11 bases, leaving 13 bases between them. Written as DNA, the CDR3 is TGTGCCTGGAGCACGGGAGGGTATGCTTTCTTT. Translated, it gives CAWSTGGYAFF.

This clonotype was seen repeatedly, ten times or more. The chain joins TRBV12-3 or TRBV12-4 to TRBJ1-1; D is uncertain. Trimming took off 3 bases at V and 7 bases at J, with 6 bases between the two ends. The CDR3 length is 11 residues. CDR3 nucleotide sequence: TGTGCCAGCAGTTTGGGTCGTGAAGCTTTCTTT. Amino acids: CASSLGREAFF.

This clonotype has ten or more counts. The chain uses TRBV28 and TRBJ1-5, with unresolved D. CDR1 and CDR2 from the germline V gene are MDHEN and SYDVKM. Trimming pared 3 bases from V and 6 bases from J, leaving 9 bases between. The CDR3 covers 13 residues. CDR3 in amino acids: CASSLLGFQPQHF. The DNA of the CDR3 is TGTGCCAGCAGTTTGTTAGGGTTTCAGCCCCAGCATTTT.

This clonotype was seen at least ten times. The chain has TRBV10-3 and TRBJ2-7, with a possible D match to TRBD1 (6 bases). Trimming removed 10 bases at V and 0 bases at J, with 10 bases between. The CDR3 sequence is 12 residues long. The germline gives CDR1 ENHRY, CDR2 SYGVKD. CDR3 in amino acids: CATRGDSYEQYF. The CDR3 region has the DNA TGTGCCACCAGGGGTGACTCCTACGAGCAGTACTTC.

The sample holds many counts of this clonotype. The junction and the germline gene differ at one end; a read error may be behind it. This chain uses TRBV3-1 with TRBJ2-5, with 7 nucleotides matching TRBD2. This CDR3 spans 14 amino acids. CDR1 LGHDT and CDR2 YNNKEL come from the germline V gene (reference sequence). The CDR3 DNA sequence: TGTGCCAGCAGGCAAGCGGGACTACAAGAGACCCAGTACTTC. This sequence encodes CASRQAGLQETQYF.

This clonotype was observed at least ten times. The V call is TRBV12-3 or TRBV12-4, the J call TRBJ1-3; D gene ambiguous. Trimming pared 3 bases from V and 0 bases from J, leaving 15 bases between. The CDR3 runs to 17 residues. The CDR3 DNA is TGTGCCAGCAGTTTTGCCCTAGGAGGACGCTCTGGAAACACCATATATTTT. Translating gives CASSFALGGRSGNTIYF.

Ten or more counts support this clonotype. The CDR3 region is CASSREGSVDTEAFF. For the CDR3, the DNA is TGCGCCAGTTCGAGAGAGGGGAGCGTGGACACTGAAGCTTTCTTT. The J gene is TRBJ1-1, the V gene TRBV5-1; TRBD1 is a possible D gene (5 bases). The V end was cut by 8 bases, the J end by 3 bases, with 20 bases between. The CDR3 covers 15 residues. Germline CDR1 and CDR2: SGHRS and YFSETQ.

At least ten counts were recorded for this clonotype. The chain has TRBV6-5 and TRBJ2-2; TRBD2 agrees at 8 bases. After removal of 3 bases from V and 2 bases from J, the junction contained 5 bases not matched to a gene. This CDR3 has 16 amino acids. Germline V CDR1 and CDR2: MNHEY, SVGAGI. The CDR3 protein is CASSYMAGGNTGELFF. In DNA, the CDR3 is TGTGCCAGCAGTTATATGGCGGGAGGCAACACCGGGGAGCTGTTTTTT.

The table lists this clonotype with a few counts. This sequence joins TRBV11-2 and TRBJ1-1; D call uncertain. Germline V gene sequence: CDR1 SGHAT, CDR2 FQNNGV. This CDR3 is 13 amino acids long. Trimming left V 5 bases short and J 7 bases short, with 14 bases between. The CDR3 sequence: CASSPIPDVEAFF. CDR3 bases: TGTGCCAGCAGCCCCATTCCGGATGTTGAAGCTTTCTTT.

This clonotype was seen ten or more times. This chain links TRBV7-2 with TRBJ1-5; TRBD1 aligns across 7 bases. The CDR3 length is 15 residues. Trimming at V came to 5 bases and at J to 1 base, leaving 5 bases not matched to a gene. The germline CDR1 and CDR2 sequences are SGHTA and FQGNSA. Written as DNA, the CDR3 is TGTGCCAGCAGCGCGGGCAGGGGGAGCAATCAGCCCCAGCATTTT. Its translation: CASSAGRGSNQPQHF.

There are many counts of this clonotype. V usage is TRBV19 and J usage is TRBJ1-1; D gene unclear. Germline V CDR1 and CDR2: LNHDA, SQIVND (reference sequence). The CDR3 is 14 residues long. Trimming pared 1 base from V and 1 base from J, leaving 7 bases between. The CDR3 sequence is CASSIAGSNTEAFF. CDR3 in DNA: TGTGCCAGTAGTATAGCCGGGTCGAACACTGAAGCTTTCTTT.

At least ten counts were recorded for this clonotype. The chain joins TRBV24-1 to TRBJ2-6; D unclear. The V end was cut by 6 bases, the J end by 6 bases, with 20 bases between. Germline lookup yields CDR1 KGHDR and CDR2 SFDVKD. This CDR3 region has 17 residues. The CDR3 coding sequence is TGTGCCACCAGTCGTACCGGGCCCATGACTGAGGCCAACGTCCTGACTTTC. It codes for CATSRTGPMTEANVLTF.

This clonotype was detected many times. The chain is built from TRBV11-2 and TRBJ2-7; weak D call: TRBD1 (6 bases). CDR1 is SGHAT, CDR2 FQNNGV, per germline. CDR3 length equals 13 residues. V lost 5 bases and J 6 bases, leaving 14 bases between the germline ends. The CDR3 sequence is CASSPLQGSEQYF. The CDR3 DNA reads TGTGCCAGCAGCCCATTACAGGGCTCCGAGCAGTACTTC.